Listed below are T cell receptor beta chains from one sample, sequenced in a study of radiation and T cells in renal cell carcinoma. Data came from immunoSEQ multiplex PCR; TCRdb stores just in-frame clones and leaves some out. The sample carries about 130,000 clones, about 81% recorded once. The sequenced sample was blood, obtained from a patient whose treatment included radiotherapy and nephrectomy. The receptors here all came from a man in his fifties with renal cell carcinoma. The CDR3 runs from the conserved cysteine through the conserved F or W.

j_gene,v_gene,CDR3aa
TRBJ2-2,TRBV12-1,CASSPLRAGELFF
TRBJ1-1,TRBV10-1,CASSVSRGAEAFF
TRBJ2-3,TRBV5-1,CASSLASGGSSTDTQYF
TRBJ2-7,TRBV6-1,CASSETAGGGTYEQYF
TRBJ2-1,TRBV7-8,CASSVTTGAYNEQFF
TRBJ1-2,TRBV6-1,CASSEAQMSEFYGYTF
TRBJ1-1,TRBV9,CASSGTGTTEAFF
TRBJ1-5,TRBV28,CASSPQGDQPQHF
TRBJ1-1,TRBV27,CASSPEGQLNTEAFF
TRBJ2-3,TRBV2,CASRGLAGGIDTQYF
TRBJ2-1,TRBV6-1,CASSFDRGYNEQFF
TRBJ2-7,TRBV7-9,CASSLGLSNSGFHEQYF
TRBJ2-5,TRBV7-3,CASSQGVGETQYF
TRBJ1-1,TRBV2,CASVYGTEAFF
TRBJ2-7,TRBV7-3,CASSLTGTGTYEQYF
TRBJ1-6,TRBV30,CAWSVLRGRNSPLHF
TRBJ2-1,TRBV7-6,CASSPPGLAGYNEQFF
TRBJ2-1,TRBV14,CASRVAGGPNEQFF
TRBJ2-7,TRBV5-1,CASSRDGSYEQYF
TRBJ2-7,TRBV5-4,CASSAWDSEQYF
TRBJ1-2,TRBV2,CASSGAPGQTYGYTF
TRBJ2-7,TRBV5-4,CASSLSGTSEQYF
TRBJ1-1,TRBV9,CASSRTGDTEAFF
TRBJ1-3,TRBV2,CASTRVQGNTIYF
TRBJ1-3,TRBV19,CASSIDGLLPSGNTIYF
TRBJ2-7,TRBV7-9,CASSPDRATLYF
TRBJ1-4,TRBV15,CATSRGGTDEKLFF
TRBJ2-7,TRBV29-1,CSVRKGMDSYEQYF
TRBJ2-5,TRBV18,CASSLGTGAQETQYF
TRBJ2-7,TRBV29-1,CSVVWDLSYEQYF
TRBJ2-7,TRBV4-1,CASSQNRGYEQYF
TRBJ2-7,TRBV18,CASSPPSGAYFYEQYF
TRBJ2-3,TRBV10-1,CASSELWTSGSTDTQYF
TRBJ2-3,TRBV7-9,CASSRLAGLQSTDTQYF
TRBJ1-1,TRBV5-1,CASSLGWGENTEAFF
TRBJ2-3,TRBV18,CASSLTGDSAASTDTQYF
TRBJ2-7,TRBV5-6,CASSGGRDGSYEQYF
TRBJ1-5,TRBV6-5,CASSARGWYQPQHF
TRBJ2-7,TRBV5-1,CASSLARGQGSIYEQYF
TRBJ2-7,TRBV6-1,CASSESIRGGYEQYF
TRBJ2-5,TRBV14,CASSEDSLSFGQETQYF
TRBJ2-2,TRBV5-5,CASRDRTGRAGELFF
TRBJ2-7,TRBV6-1,CASSEAPDYLLPEYF
TRBJ2-3,TRBV28,CASSTPGDTQYF
TRBJ1-2,TRBV4-1,CASSQDRMGQNYGYTF
TRBJ1-1,TRBV4-3,CASREQRNTEAFF
TRBJ2-7,TRBV29-1,CSVWTSGGNSYEQYF
TRBJ2-5,TRBV20-1,CSAGPGETQYF
TRBJ1-1,TRBV6-1,CASSEARDTEAFF
TRBJ1-6,TRBV19,CASNTGQGAVSPLHF
TRBJ1-3,TRBV15,CATSRGVWDAADTIYF
TRBJ1-4,TRBV4-2,CASSQTGETNEKLFF
TRBJ1-2,TRBV4-1,CASSQGFSYGYTF